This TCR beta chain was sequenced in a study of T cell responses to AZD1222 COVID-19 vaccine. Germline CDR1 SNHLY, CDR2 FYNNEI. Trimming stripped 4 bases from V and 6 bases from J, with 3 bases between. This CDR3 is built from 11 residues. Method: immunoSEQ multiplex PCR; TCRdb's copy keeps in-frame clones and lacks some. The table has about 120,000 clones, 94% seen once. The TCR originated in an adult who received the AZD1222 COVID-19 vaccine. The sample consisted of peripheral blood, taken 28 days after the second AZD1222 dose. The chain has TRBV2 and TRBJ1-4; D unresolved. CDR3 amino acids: CASSVYEKLFF. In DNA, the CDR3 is TGTGCCAGCAGTGTATATGAAAAACTGTTTTTT.